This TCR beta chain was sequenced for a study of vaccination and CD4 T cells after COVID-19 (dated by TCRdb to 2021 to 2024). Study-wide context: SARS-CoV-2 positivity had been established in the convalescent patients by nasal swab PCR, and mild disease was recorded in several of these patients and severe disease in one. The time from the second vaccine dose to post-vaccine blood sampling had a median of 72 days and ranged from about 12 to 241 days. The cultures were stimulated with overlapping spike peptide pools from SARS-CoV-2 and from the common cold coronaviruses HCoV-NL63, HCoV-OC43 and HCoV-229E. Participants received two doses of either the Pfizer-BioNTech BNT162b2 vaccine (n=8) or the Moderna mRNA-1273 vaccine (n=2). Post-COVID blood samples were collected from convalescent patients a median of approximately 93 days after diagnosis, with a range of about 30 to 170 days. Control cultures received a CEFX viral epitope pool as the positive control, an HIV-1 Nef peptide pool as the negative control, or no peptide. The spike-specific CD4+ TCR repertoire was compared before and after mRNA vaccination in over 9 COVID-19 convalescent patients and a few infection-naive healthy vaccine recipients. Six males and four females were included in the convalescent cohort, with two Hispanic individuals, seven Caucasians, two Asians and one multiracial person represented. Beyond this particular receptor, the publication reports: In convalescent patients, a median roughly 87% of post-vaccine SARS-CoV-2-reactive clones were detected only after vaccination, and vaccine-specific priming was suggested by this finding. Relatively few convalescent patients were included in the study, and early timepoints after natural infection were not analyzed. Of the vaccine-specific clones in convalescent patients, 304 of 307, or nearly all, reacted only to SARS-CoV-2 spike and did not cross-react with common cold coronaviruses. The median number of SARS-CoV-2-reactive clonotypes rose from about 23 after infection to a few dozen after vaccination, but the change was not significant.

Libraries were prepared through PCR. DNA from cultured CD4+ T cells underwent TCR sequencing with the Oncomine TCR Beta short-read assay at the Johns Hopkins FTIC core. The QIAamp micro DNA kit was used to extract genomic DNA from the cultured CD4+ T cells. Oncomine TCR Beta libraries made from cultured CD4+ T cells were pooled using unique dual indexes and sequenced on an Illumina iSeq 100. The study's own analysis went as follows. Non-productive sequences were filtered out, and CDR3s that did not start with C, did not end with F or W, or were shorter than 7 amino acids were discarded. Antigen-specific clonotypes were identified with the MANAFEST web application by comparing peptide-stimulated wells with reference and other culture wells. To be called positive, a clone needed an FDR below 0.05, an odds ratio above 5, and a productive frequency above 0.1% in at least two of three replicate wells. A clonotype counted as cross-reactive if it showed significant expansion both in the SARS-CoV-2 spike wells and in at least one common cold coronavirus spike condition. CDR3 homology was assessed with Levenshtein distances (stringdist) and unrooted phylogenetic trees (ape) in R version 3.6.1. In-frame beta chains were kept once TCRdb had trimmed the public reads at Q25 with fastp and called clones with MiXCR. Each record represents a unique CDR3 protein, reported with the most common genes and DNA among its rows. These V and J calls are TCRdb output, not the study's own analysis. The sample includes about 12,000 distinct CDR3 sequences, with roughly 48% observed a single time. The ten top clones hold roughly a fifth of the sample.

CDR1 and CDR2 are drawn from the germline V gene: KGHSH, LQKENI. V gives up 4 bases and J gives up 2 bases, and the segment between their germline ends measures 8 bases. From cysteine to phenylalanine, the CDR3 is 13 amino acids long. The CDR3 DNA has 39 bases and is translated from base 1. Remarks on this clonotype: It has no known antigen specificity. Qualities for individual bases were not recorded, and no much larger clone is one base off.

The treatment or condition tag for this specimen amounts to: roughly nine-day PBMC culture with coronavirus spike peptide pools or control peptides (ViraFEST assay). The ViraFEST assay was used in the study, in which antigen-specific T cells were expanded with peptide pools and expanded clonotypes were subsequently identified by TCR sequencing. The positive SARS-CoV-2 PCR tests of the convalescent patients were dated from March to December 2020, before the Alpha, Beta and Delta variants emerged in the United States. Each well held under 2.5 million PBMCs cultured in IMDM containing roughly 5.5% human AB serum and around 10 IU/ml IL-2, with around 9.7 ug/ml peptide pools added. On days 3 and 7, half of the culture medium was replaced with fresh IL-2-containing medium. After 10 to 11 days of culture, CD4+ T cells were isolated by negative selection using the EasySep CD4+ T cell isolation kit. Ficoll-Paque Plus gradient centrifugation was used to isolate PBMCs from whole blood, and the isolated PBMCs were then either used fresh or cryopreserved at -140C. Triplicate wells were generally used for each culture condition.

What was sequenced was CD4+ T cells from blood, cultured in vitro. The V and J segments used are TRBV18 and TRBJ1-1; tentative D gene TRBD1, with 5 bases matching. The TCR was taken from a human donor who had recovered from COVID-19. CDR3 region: CASSQTDNTEAFF. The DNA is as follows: TGTGCCAGCTCACAGACAGATAACACTGAAGCTTTCTTT.